These 32 T cell receptor beta chains were sequenced from one sample in a study of early T cells in non-severe SARS-CoV-2 infection. TCRdb re-called the 5' RACE reads through MiXCR, storing one row per CDR3 protein. The sample carries 45,000 to 55,000 distinct CDR3 sequences, approximately 6.2% recorded once. The sequenced material came from whole blood. Source of these receptors: an adult who was a healthcare worker with PCR-confirmed SARS-CoV-2 infection or an uninfected control (not recorded which).

This clonotype was seen repeatedly, ten times or more. This sequence joins TRBV9 and TRBJ2-5, with 10 bases identical to TRBD2. V lost 0 bases and J lost 0; bases outside the gene matches: 11. This CDR3 contains 19 residues. Germline V gene data show CDR1 as SGDLS and CDR2 as YYNGEE. CDR3 sequence (DNA): TGTGCCAGCAGCGTAGGCCCCCTGCGGACTAGCGGAGACCAAGAGACCCAGTACTTC. Encoded protein: CASSVGPLRTSGDQETQYF.

This clonotype came up many times. The V call is TRBV20-1, the J call TRBJ2-3, with 7 positions matching TRBD1. Germline V lookup: CDR1 DFQATT, CDR2 SNEGSKA (reference sequence). The CDR3 runs to 17 residues. The V segment lost 3 bases and the J segment 0 bases; nucleotides outside the gene matches: 12. CDR3 nucleotides: TGCAGTGCTAGGCTCCCGACAGGGCAATCTAGCACAGATACGCAGTATTTT. It translates to CSARLPTGQSSTDTQYF.

This chain joins TRBV30 and TRBJ2-2; D is undetermined. The CDR3 extends over 14 amino acids. Looked up from germline, CDR1 is GTSNPN and CDR2 is SVGIG (reference sequence). V dropped 0 bases and J dropped 6 bases, with 11 bases sitting between them. This chain's CDR3 is CAWSVLRVAGELFF. CDR3 nucleotides: TGTGCCTGGAGTGTGCTAAGGGTGGCCGGGGAGCTGTTTTTT.

As concerns this clonotype: Since a much larger clone is just one base distant, this may be a read error. The V call is TRBV15, the J call TRBJ2-3; possible D gene TRBD1, 6 bases. This CDR3 is built from 16 residues. The germline CDR1 and CDR2 sequences are LNHNV and YYDKDF (reference sequence). CDR3 in amino acids: CASSHRQAPDTDTQYF. CDR3 in DNA: TGTGCCTCCAGCCATCGACAGGCGCCCGACACAGATACGCAGTATTTT.

In this sample, this clonotype turned up many times. The rearrangement links TRBV11-2 to TRBJ2-5; no clear D. Trimming pared 6 bases from V and 9 bases from J, leaving 14 bases between. The CDR3 is 12 amino acids. Per germline, CDR1 SGHAT and CDR2 FQNNGV. In DNA form, the CDR3 reads TGTGCCAGCAGTTCTCTAGGGATGTCCCAGTACTTC. Protein sequence: CASSSLGMSQYF.

This clonotype was observed at least ten times. The CDR3 here is CASSVVGSSYEQYF. CDR3 nucleotide sequence: TGTGCCAGCAGCGTAGTGGGGAGCTCCTACGAGCAGTACTTC. The rearrangement uses TRBV9 and TRBJ2-7, with D possibly being TRBD2 (5 bases). The CDR3 loop spans 14 amino acids. From germline, CDR1 is SGDLS and CDR2 YYNGEE. V gave up 0 bases and J gave up 0 bases, with 7 bases separating them.

The sample holds many counts of this clonotype. The V call is TRBV7-8, the J call TRBJ1-5, with unresolved D. Trimming left V 1 base short and J 0 bases short, with 16 bases between. The CDR3 contains 18 residues. Germline CDR1 reads SGHVS; CDR2 reads FQNEAQ. CDR3 sequence reads: CASSLVGMPPSSNQPQHF. DNA for the CDR3: TGTGCCAGCAGCTTAGTTGGCATGCCACCCTCTAGCAATCAGCCCCAGCATTTT.

V usage is TRBV7-9 and J usage is TRBJ1-1; D is unclear. V was pared by 0 bases and J by 3 bases, with 8 bases between. Germline V gives CDR1 SEHNR, CDR2 FQNEAQ (reference sequence). The length of the CDR3 is 14 residues. CDR3 loop: CASSLASRDTEAFF. DNA for the CDR3: TGTGCCAGCAGCTTAGCTTCTCGGGACACTGAAGCTTTCTTT.

This clonotype was counted many times. V usage is TRBV4-3 and J usage is TRBJ2-7, with D possibly called TRBD1 or TRBD2 (5 bases each). Deletions cut 0 bases from V and 6 bases from J, with 9 bases between. This CDR3 is built from 13 residues. The germline gives CDR1 LGHNA, CDR2 YSLEER. For the CDR3, the DNA is TGCGCCAGCAGCCAAGATGTGAGGGGCGAGCAGTACTTC. Protein product: CASSQDVRGEQYF.

This clonotype came up many times. This sequence joins TRBV13 and TRBJ1-1, with a possible D match to TRBD1 (5 bases). Germline assignment: CDR1 PRHDT and CDR2 FYEKMQ (reference sequence). The V end lost 5 bases, the J end lost 11 bases, and 15 bases lay between the germline ends. This CDR3 contains 12 residues. Here the CDR3 reads CASSRPPGPAFF. The CDR3 region has the DNA TGTGCCAGCAGCCGCCCTCCAGGGCCTGCTTTCTTT.

The chain employs TRBV18 and TRBJ1-6; D is undetermined. The CDR3 is made up of 16 amino acids. Germline assignment: CDR1 KGHSH and CDR2 LQKENI. Trimming took off 2 bases at V and 4 bases at J, with 12 bases between the two ends. The CDR3 protein is CASSPIQNPYNSPLHF. CDR3 coding DNA: TGTGCCAGCTCACCAATCCAGAATCCATATAATTCACCCCTCCACTTT.

This clonotype turned up a few times. The chain has TRBV2 and TRBJ2-3; possible D gene TRBD1, 7 bases. V lost 8 bases to trimming and J lost 2 bases, with 20 bases between them. The CDR3 covers 16 residues. From germline, CDR1 is SNHLY and CDR2 FYNNEI. The CDR3 bases are TGTGCCAGCGGAGGGGTTCGGGACAGCGCCACAGATACGCAGTATTTT. This encodes CASGGVRDSATDTQYF.

This clonotype was counted ten times or more. The V call is TRBV4-2, the J call TRBJ1-5, with D possibly TRBD1 on 6 matching bases. Trimming took 5 bases from V and 0 from J, leaving 17 bases between them. The CDR3 contains 17 residues. CDR1 is LGHNA, CDR2 YNFKEQ, per germline. In DNA, the CDR3 is TGTGCCAGCAGCAAAGGATCACAGGGATATAGCAATCAGCCCCAGCATTTT. Residues: CASSKGSQGYSNQPQHF.

This clonotype was detected many times. The genes are TRBV10-2 and TRBJ1-2; tentatively, D is TRBD1 (5 bases). Trimming cost V 0 bases and J 0 bases, with 11 bases left between them. Germline lookup yields CDR1 WSHSY and CDR2 SAAADI. The CDR3 has 16 residues. The CDR3 reads CASSESRAGTNYGYTF. The CDR3 bases are TGCGCCAGCAGTGAGTCGAGAGCAGGGACTAACTATGGCTACACCTTC.

This clonotype showed up many times. V gene TRBV10-1 combines with J gene TRBJ2-5; no clear D. This CDR3 has 13 residues. Trimming pared 5 bases from V and 2 bases from J, leaving 9 bases between. Germline CDR1 reads WNHNN; CDR2 reads SYGVQD (reference sequence). The CDR3 DNA sequence: TGCGCCAGCAGTCCAACCTATCAAGAGACCCAGTACTTC. Its translation: CASSPTYQETQYF.

The sample holds a few counts of this clonotype. The chain carries TRBV2 and TRBJ1-5; TRBD1 matches at 8 bases. Germline CDR1 reads SNHLY; CDR2 reads FYNNEI. The CDR3 has 16 amino acids. V shed 4 bases, J shed 2 bases, and the junction held 7 bases outside the gene matches. The CDR3 DNA reads TGTGCCAGCAGTGCCTGGACAGGGATCGGCAATCAGCCCCAGCATTTT. The encoded protein is CASSAWTGIGNQPQHF.

This clonotype was found a few times. V usage is TRBV11-2 and J usage is TRBJ1-1, with D uncertain. The CDR3 runs to 15 residues. Germline loops: CDR1 SGHAT, CDR2 FQNNGV. V dropped 6 bases and J dropped 0 bases, with 14 bases sitting between them. CDR3 loop: CASRIAGSLNTEAFF. Here the CDR3 DNA reads TGTGCCAGCAGGATCGCCGGGAGCCTGAACACTGAAGCTTTCTTT.

This clonotype was recorded a few times. V and J are TRBV4-3 and TRBJ2-3, with D unclear. CDR1 is LGHNA, CDR2 YSLEER, per germline. Trimming took off 1 base at V and 1 base at J, with 6 bases between the two ends. The length of the CDR3 is 14 residues. For the CDR3, the DNA is TGCGCCAGCAGCCAAGTATTTGGCACAGATACGCAGTATTTT. Its translation: CASSQVFGTDTQYF.

This clonotype was detected many times. V usage is TRBV20-1 and J usage is TRBJ1-2; 8 bases align to TRBD1. CDR3 length: 13 residues. Germline CDR1 is DFQATT and CDR2 is SNEGSKA (reference sequence). The V and J ends lost 0 bases and 7 bases, in that order; junction bases with no gene match: 4. In DNA, the CDR3 is TGCAGTGCTAGAGAGGACAGGGAGGGTGGCTACACCTTC. Its translation is CSAREDREGGYTF.

The chain combines TRBV6-2 or TRBV6-3 with TRBJ2-4, with 9 bases aligning to TRBD1. The germline V gene encodes CDR1 MNHEY and CDR2 SVGEGT. With 5 bases clipped from V and 6 bases from J, the junction kept 14 bases outside the gene matches. This CDR3 region has 17 residues. CDR3 DNA: TGTGCCAGCAGTCCCGGGACAGGGAACACATGGGGAAACATTCAGTACTTC. This gives the protein CASSPGTGNTWGNIQYF.

This clonotype was observed at least ten times. V gene TRBV7-2 combines with J gene TRBJ2-1, with TRBD2 identical over 9 bases. The length of the CDR3 is 20 residues. V lost 3 bases, J lost 5 bases, and 20 bases stayed unmatched. The germline V gene has CDR1 SGHTA and CDR2 FQGNSA. CDR3 coding DNA: TGTGCCAGCAGCTTCCGCGGGCGGCTAGCGGGGCACCAGAAAAACAATGAGCAGTTCTTC. Translated: CASSFRGRLAGHQKNNEQFF.

There are many counts of this clonotype. V usage is TRBV27 and J usage is TRBJ2-1; 9 nucleotides match TRBD1. Unmatched junction bases numbered 13, after V lost 2 bases and J lost 8 bases. This CDR3 contains 17 residues. The germline V gene has CDR1 MNHEY and CDR2 SMNVEV (reference sequence). The CDR3 bases are TGTGCCAGCAGTTTAATATCCGGGACAGGGCGTATCGATGAGCAGTTCTTC. Residues: CASSLISGTGRIDEQFF.

In this sample, this clonotype turned up many times. V is TRBV25-1 and J is TRBJ1-5; tentatively, D is TRBD1 (5 bases). Per germline, CDR1 MGHDK and CDR2 SYGVNS. Deletions cut 1 base from V and 0 bases from J, with 10 bases between. The CDR3 is 16 amino acids. In DNA form, the CDR3 reads TGTGCCAGCAGTGAATTTGGGGACGTTAGCAATCAGCCCCAGCATTTT. Translating gives CASSEFGDVSNQPQHF.

This clonotype was counted between two and nine times. V and J are TRBV18 and TRBJ1-4; D perhaps matches TRBD1 (5 bases). V lost 3 bases, J lost 6 bases, and 14 bases lay in between. This CDR3 comprises 15 residues. Germline V lookup: CDR1 KGHSH, CDR2 LQKENI. Here the CDR3 reads CASSPGRTLDEKLFF. The CDR3 bases are TGTGCCAGCTCACCCGGTCGGACACTCGATGAAAAACTGTTTTTT.

This clonotype was recorded many times. This chain joins TRBV5-1 and TRBJ1-5; the match to TRBD1 covers 9 bases. V dropped 0 bases and J dropped 0; count of bases not matched to a gene: 1. The CDR3 contains 16 residues. The germline CDR1 and CDR2 sequences are SGHRS and YFSETQ. CDR3: CASSLGDRDSNQPQHF. In DNA form, the CDR3 reads TGCGCCAGCAGCTTGGGGGACAGGGATAGCAATCAGCCCCAGCATTTT.

This clonotype has at least ten counts. This chain joins TRBV6-2 or TRBV6-3 and TRBJ1-1; 8 nucleotides align to TRBD1. CDR1 and CDR2 (germline): MNHEY, SVGEGT. V lost 6 bases, J lost 11 bases, and 11 bases stayed unmatched. This CDR3 is built from 13 residues. The CDR3 DNA is TGTGCCAGCAGCCTCCGGGACAGGTCCTTTGCTTTCTTT. This encodes CASSLRDRSFAFF.

V is TRBV5-1 and J is TRBJ2-7, with 11 positions matching TRBD2. CDR1 SGHRS and CDR2 YFSETQ come from the germline V gene. This CDR3 spans 16 amino acids. Trimming removed 4 bases from V and 1 base from J; junction bases left unmatched: 7. The chain's CDR3 is CASSLLGLADSYEQYF. In nucleotides, the CDR3 is TGCGCCAGCAGCCTCCTGGGACTAGCGGATTCCTACGAGCAGTACTTC.

Only a few counts were recorded for this clonotype. The genes are TRBV6-2 or TRBV6-3 and TRBJ2-7; the D gene is possibly TRBD1 (5 bases). Germline V gives CDR1 MNHEY, CDR2 SVGEGT. The CDR3 runs 13 residues. V was shortened by 0 bases and J by 3 bases, with 6 bases between the two germline ends. Here the CDR3 DNA reads TGTGCCAGCAGTTACTCGGACAACTACGAGCAGTACTTC. Translating it yields CASSYSDNYEQYF.

Ten or more counts support this clonotype. V and J are TRBV27 and TRBJ2-7; D is unresolved. CDR1 MNHEY and CDR2 SMNVEV come from the germline V gene (reference sequence). This CDR3 contains 16 residues. V lost 3 bases and J lost 0, with 15 bases in between. CDR3: CASSFGDTTNSYEQYF. The CDR3 DNA sequence: TGTGCCAGCAGTTTCGGCGACACAACGAACTCCTACGAGCAGTACTTC.

This clonotype was counted between two and nine times. V usage is TRBV12-3 or TRBV12-4 and J usage is TRBJ2-7; no firm D call. The CDR3 sequence is 11 residues long. V lost 6 bases, J lost 7 bases, and 10 bases lay in between. The CDR3, as DNA: TGTGCCAGCAGCTATTTGGGGGAGCAGTACTTC. Encoded protein: CASSYLGEQYF.

In its sample, this clonotype was seen a few times. The chain links TRBV29-1 to TRBJ2-4; D not certain. This CDR3 is 12 amino acids long. V was pared by 4 bases and J by 9 bases, with 13 bases between. CDR1 SQVTM and CDR2 ANQGSEA come from the germline V gene. Written as DNA, the CDR3 is TGCAGCGTTGGGCCAGCTCTAGGCATTCAGTACTTC. Translating it yields CSVGPALGIQYF.

Many counts were recorded for this clonotype. The chain is built from TRBV29-1 and TRBJ2-3; perhaps TRBD2 as D (5 bases). V was shortened by 1 base and J by 0 bases, with 8 bases between the two germline ends. The CDR3 length is 14 residues. Germline values: CDR1 SQVTM, CDR2 ANQGSEA. CDR3: CSVEGAASTDTQYF. The CDR3 DNA sequence: TGCAGCGTTGAAGGAGCGGCTAGCACAGATACGCAGTATTTT.